This TCR beta chain was captured by sequencing in a study of Ad26.COV2.S vaccination and SARS-CoV-2 variants. Study context: Into the muscle, Ad26.COV2.S was dosed once or twice, 56 days apart.

The treatment is: roughly 18 received Ad26.COV2.S at low or high dose, single or two shots; 5 received placebo; per-sample allocation not given. Samples analyzed were those drawn on day 63 after the first vaccine or placebo injection. In Boston, an adult donor aged 18-55 years took part. Concerning this clone: Distinct nucleotide sequences in the sample also encode this CDR3.

Repertoires were generated with immunoSEQ multiplex PCR, while TCRdb's copy carries only in-frame clones and drops some. Here the sample spans a few hundred thousand clones, about 83% being singletons. Germline V gene data show CDR1 as SGHRS and CDR2 as YFSETQ. The CDR3 totals 14 residues. With 4 bases clipped from V and 0 bases from J, the junction kept 3 bases outside the gene matches. The receptor comes from a person between 18 and 59 years old who received the Ad26.COV2.S COVID-19 vaccine or a placebo. Here the sequenced sample was peripheral blood, taken in a trial of Ad26.COV2.S vaccine versus placebo. This chain connects TRBV5-1 to TRBJ1-1; 7 bases line up with TRBD1. Here the CDR3 reads CASSPGTVNTEAFF. DNA for the CDR3: TGCGCCAGCAGCCCAGGGACAGTGAACACTGAAGCTTTCTTT.